This T cell receptor (beta chain) was sequenced for a study of early T cells in non-severe SARS-CoV-2 infection. The CDR3 has 15 amino acids. V was pared by 5 bases and J by 5 bases, with 18 bases between. Germline V lookup: CDR1 KGHSH, CDR2 LQKENI. As part of library construction, unique molecular identifiers were attached to individual cDNA molecules. TCRdb reprocessed the 5' RACE reads via MiXCR and lists one record per CDR3 protein. The data show over 35,000 distinct CDR3 sequences, around 9.9% seen once. On this clonotype: Since a much larger clone is just one base distant, this may be a read error.

The J gene is TRBJ2-5, the V gene TRBV18; perhaps D is TRBD1 or TRBD2 (5 bases each). Sequenced material: whole blood. The origin of this receptor is an adult who was a healthcare worker with PCR-confirmed SARS-CoV-2 infection or an uninfected control (not recorded which). This CDR3 reads CASSEPGGGVETQYF. CDR3 nucleotide sequence: TGTGCCAGCTCAGAACCCGGTGGGGGTGTCGAGACCCAGTACTTC.